What follows is one TCR beta chain and its context. The antigen this receptor binds is unknown. No quality values exist for individual bases; no much larger clone is one base distant. This sample is drawn from a study of blood T cells in healthy people across ages (dated by TCRdb to between 2014 and 2017). The study in broad terms: Template switching captured roughly one uniquely barcoded TCR beta cDNA molecule per two T cells in model experiments. To track age-related changes in TCR beta repertoire diversity, the study relied on deep sequencing normalized with unique cDNA molecular identifiers. Donors were grouped into four age groups: young (average approximately 16 years), middle-aged (roughly 38), aged (approximately 58) and long-lived (approximately 82). Using the same blood draw, the study looked at two additional independent replicas of 1 million unique cDNA reads for two donors, one aged 18 to 30 and the other aged 80 or older. Paper-wide results and their limitations: Estimates of total diversity based on one million sequenced T cells were considered lower bounds and underestimates. The CMV infection status of donors was not known, potentially confounding age-related changes in expanded clonotypes. Observed TCR beta diversity per million T cells fell roughly linearly with age, and a significant reduction was already apparent by age roughly 40. Compared with the aged group, the long-lived group had more naive CD4+ T cells, fewer expanded clones and increased TCR diversity, a pattern suggesting age selection. The percentage of naive T cells measured by flow cytometry correlated strongly with observed TCR beta diversity. Bulk unsorted PBMC profiling prevented conclusive comparison of naive and antigen-experienced compartments.

CDR3 length: 15 amino acids, cysteine to phenylalanine. Of all the DNA, just the CDR3 is kept, 45 bases in frame from base 1. Looking up the germline V gene yields CDR1 SGHTA and CDR2 FQGNSA. V and J lose 1 base and 8 bases, and a span of 14 bases separates them. Donors were under 40 systemically healthy Caucasian individuals from Russia aged roughly 6 to 90 years. Each donor gave approximately 9.3 milliliters of peripheral blood, collected into EDTA-treated Vacutainer tubes. Ficoll-Paque density-gradient centrifugation was used to isolate PBMCs, with at least 7 million obtained per sample. Trizol reagent was used to extract total RNA from the PBMCs, yielding at least 6 micrograms per sample. Naive CD45RAhigh/CD27high T cell percentages were measured by flow cytometry on a PBMC aliquot from every donor. Library preparation employed 5' RACE. Instrument on record: Illumina HiSeq 2500. A second roughly 6 to 12 cycle PCR used a sample-barcoded 5' primer and a J-beta primer mix. A template-switch 5' adaptor carrying 12 random nucleotides introduced a unique molecular identifier onto each TCR beta cDNA molecule. Each sample yielded at least 3 million CDR3-containing paired-end reads. The Mint cDNA synthesis kit, primed by a TRBC-specific oligonucleotide, was used to synthesize first-strand cDNA from all RNA. Following uracil-DNA glycosylase treatment, a first 18-cycle PCR with universal primers M1SS and BC2_uni_R was performed on all cDNA. On the study's bioinformatics: For normalization, 1 million high-quality reads were randomly selected from each sample, with every read carrying a distinct molecular identifier. Instead of being binned into consensus sequences, reads that shared molecular identifiers were thrown out. MiTCR, set to a Q25 quality threshold and the strictest error-elimination algorithm, was used for CDR3 identification, clonotype clustering and error correction. A nonparametric unseen species model using Euler transformation provided a lower-bound estimate of total TCR beta diversity. The public reads were reanalyzed by TCRdb: fastp trimming at Q25, MiXCR alignment, in-frame beta chains only. Every entry covers one CDR3 protein and lists the most common genes and DNA from its rows. TCRdb assigned the V and J calls; the authors' analysis was not used. In all, the sample holds around 1,000,000 distinct CDR3 sequences, and approximately 25% of those were seen once. The top ten constitute 0.75% of the sample.

These data also formed part of another study, on T cells of mothers and their children. Per that second paper: Donors were nine systemically healthy Caucasian individuals: three mothers and their six children. cDNA synthesis used all of the extracted RNA, with about 1.5 ug of RNA in each 15 ul reaction. In the second PCR, sample barcodes and 2-4 random nucleotides were introduced via the M1S primer. Each mother yielded over 8.5 million TCR beta CDR3 reads and each child roughly 2.9 million reads. Thymic selection shapes the output of TCR recombination in a similar way in related and unrelated pairs, and inherited differences have a minor effect. Related mother-child pairs always showed normalized repertoire overlap that was slightly higher than in unrelated mother-child pairs, though the difference was never significant. With a sensitivity of approximately 100 clones per million clonotypes, no persistent microchimeric T cell clones were detected. In the study, deep NGS was used to compare the TCR beta repertoires of mothers and children, and features distinguishing related mother-child pairs from unrelated individuals were sought. Mothers averaged around 40 +/- 4 years of age and children averaged 11 +/- 4 years. After adapter ligation with NEBNext reagents, the libraries were sequenced on Illumina HiSeq 2000 with 100+100 nt paired-end reads. To prevent cross-contamination, the mother and child libraries were prepared a month apart and were sequenced in separate runs. Between about 500,000 and 2,100,000 distinct TCR beta clonotypes were identified per donor. Naive TCR beta clonotypes were estimated from low-frequency clonotypes matched to each donor's FACS-determined naive share, without sorting.

The material sequenced was blood. The receptor was derived from a girl aged 2-10 years in good health. The sequence joins TRBV7-2 to TRBJ1-4; the D segment could be TRBD1, given 5 matching bases. The CDR3 amino acid sequence is: CASSLERGWGEKLFF. DNA sequence: TGTGCCAGCAGCTTAGAAAGGGGATGGGGAGAAAAACTGTTTTTT. With all but the CDR3 taken from the reference TRBV7-2 and TRBJ1-4 genes, the full variable domain is: GAGVSQSPSNKVTEKGKDVELRCDPISGHTALYWYRQSLGQGLEFLIYFQGNSAPDKSGLPSDRFSAERTGGSVSTLTIQRTQQEDSAVYLCASSLERGWGEKLFFGSGTQLSVL.